Each of the 2 T cell receptor beta chains below was sequenced from the same sample in a study of low-dose radiotherapy and immunotherapy resistance in tumors. Regarding time point: after trial treatment. Treatment indicated: LDRT plus nivolumab, ipilimumab, low-dose cyclophosphamide and aspirin (RACIN trial). Alpha- and beta-chain coverage of first-strand cDNA came from TRAV- and TRBV-specific primers. TCR amplification involved roughly 21 PCR cycles with a constant-region primer and V-primer adapter. TCRdb used MiXCR to reprocess the reads, holding one entry per CDR3 protein. This repertoire shows about 100,000 distinct CDR3 sequences, roughly 20% found once; its top ten account for roughly 4%. The sample was PBMCs, taken after low-dose radiotherapy plus immunotherapy. Every receptor here comes from a male donor with prostate cancer.

On this clonotype itself: This could be a read error, since a much larger clone is one nucleotide away. CDR3 region: CASSYEAGGGETQFF. CDR3 DNA: TGTGCCAGCAGTTACGAAGCGGGGGGGGGAGAGACCCAGTTCTTC. The rearrangement joins TRBV6-5 to TRBJ2-1, with 10 bases fitting TRBD2. J lost 13 bases, V lost 2 bases, and 11 bases had no gene match. CDR1 is MNHEY and CDR2 is SVGAGI in the germline V gene. The CDR3 covers 15 residues.

This clonotype was picked up many times. The V and J genes are TRBV11-3 and TRBJ2-2; D call uncertain. Germline V gene data show CDR1 as SGHNT and CDR2 as YENEEA. The length of the CDR3 is 12 residues. Trimming took 0 bases from V and 7 from J, leaving 3 bases between them. The CDR3 region is CASSLEGGELFF. CDR3 nucleotide sequence: TGTGCCAGCAGCTTAGAAGGCGGGGAGCTGTTTTTT.